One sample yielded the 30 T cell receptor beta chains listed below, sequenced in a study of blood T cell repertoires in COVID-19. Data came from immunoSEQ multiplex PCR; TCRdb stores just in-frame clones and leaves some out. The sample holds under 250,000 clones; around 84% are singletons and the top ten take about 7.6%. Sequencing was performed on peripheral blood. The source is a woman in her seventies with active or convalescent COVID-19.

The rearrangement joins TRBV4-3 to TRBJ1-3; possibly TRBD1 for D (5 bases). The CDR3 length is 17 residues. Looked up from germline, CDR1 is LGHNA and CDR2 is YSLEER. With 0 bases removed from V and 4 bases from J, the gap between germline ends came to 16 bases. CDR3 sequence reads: CASSQDHPKGSGNTIYF. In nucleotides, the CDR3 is TGCGCCAGCAGCCAAGACCACCCGAAGGGGTCCGGAAACACCATATATTTT.

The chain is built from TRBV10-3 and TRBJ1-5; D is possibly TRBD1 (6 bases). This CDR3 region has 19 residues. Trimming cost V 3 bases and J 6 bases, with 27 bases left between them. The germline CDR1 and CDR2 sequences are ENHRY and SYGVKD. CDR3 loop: CAISDTFGGSGKLTQPQHF. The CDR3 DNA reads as TGTGCCATCAGTGATACTTTTGGGGGCTCCGGCAAACTCACTCAGCCCCAGCATTTT.

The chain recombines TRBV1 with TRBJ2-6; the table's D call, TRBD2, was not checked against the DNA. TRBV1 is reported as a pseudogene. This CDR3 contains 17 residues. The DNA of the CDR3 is TGCACCAGCAGCCCCCCGGCGGAAAGCTCTGGGGCCAACGTCCTGACTTTC. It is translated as CTSSPPAESSGANVLTF.

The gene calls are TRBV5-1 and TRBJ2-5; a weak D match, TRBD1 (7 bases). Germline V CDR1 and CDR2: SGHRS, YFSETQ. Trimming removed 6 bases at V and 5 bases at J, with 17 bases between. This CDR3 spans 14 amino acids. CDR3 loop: CASTVGGGRETQYF. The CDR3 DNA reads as TGCGCCAGCACCGTAGGAGGGGGCCGGGAGACCCAGTACTTC. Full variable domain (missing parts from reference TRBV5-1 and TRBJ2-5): KAGVTQTPRYLIKTRGQQVTLSCSPISGHRSVSWYQQTPGQGLQFLFEYFSETQRNKGNFPGRFSGRQFSNSRSEMNVSTLELGDSALYLCASTVGGGRETQYFGPGTRLLVL.

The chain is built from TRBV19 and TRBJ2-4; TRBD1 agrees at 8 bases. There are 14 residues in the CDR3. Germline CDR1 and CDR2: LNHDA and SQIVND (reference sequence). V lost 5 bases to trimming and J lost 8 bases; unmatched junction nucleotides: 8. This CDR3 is CASSPDRATDIQYF. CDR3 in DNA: TGTGCCAGTAGTCCGGACAGGGCCACGGACATTCAGTACTTC.

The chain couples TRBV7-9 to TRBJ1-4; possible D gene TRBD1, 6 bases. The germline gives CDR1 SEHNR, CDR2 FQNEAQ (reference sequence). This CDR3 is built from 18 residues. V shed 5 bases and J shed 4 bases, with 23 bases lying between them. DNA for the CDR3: TGTGCCAGCAGCCCGTCACGGGGGGCAGAGCCTTATAATGAAAAACTGTTTTTT. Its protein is CASSPSRGAEPYNEKLFF.

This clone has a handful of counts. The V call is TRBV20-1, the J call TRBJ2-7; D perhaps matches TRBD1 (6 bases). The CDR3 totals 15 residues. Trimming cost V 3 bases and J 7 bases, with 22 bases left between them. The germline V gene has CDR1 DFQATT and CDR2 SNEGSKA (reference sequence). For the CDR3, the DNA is TGCAGTGCTAGTTGGCAGGGGATAAGTCTAGGGGAGCAGTACTTC. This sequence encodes CSASWQGISLGEQYF.

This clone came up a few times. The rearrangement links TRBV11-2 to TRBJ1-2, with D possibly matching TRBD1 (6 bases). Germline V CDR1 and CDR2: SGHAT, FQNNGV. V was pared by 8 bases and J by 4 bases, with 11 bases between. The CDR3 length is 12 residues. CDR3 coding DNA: TGTGCCAGCGCGGGGGCAGGCTATGGCTACACCTTC. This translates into CASAGAGYGYTF.

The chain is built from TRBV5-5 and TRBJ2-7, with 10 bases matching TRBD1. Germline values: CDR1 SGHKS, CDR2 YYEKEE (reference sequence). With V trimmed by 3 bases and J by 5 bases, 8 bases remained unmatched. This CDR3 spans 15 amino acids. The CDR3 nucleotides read TGTGCCAGCAGCTCCCTGGGACAGGGGTTTAACGAGCAGTACTTC. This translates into CASSSLGQGFNEQYF.

CDR3 in DNA: TGTGCCATCAGCCCCGCGGGAGCGGGGGTATCCGGAGAGACCCAGTACTTC. Its translation: CAISPAGAGVSGETQYF. The chain uses TRBV10-3 and TRBJ2-5; 8 nucleotides agree with TRBD2. The CDR3 totals 17 residues. Per the germline V gene, CDR1 is ENHRY and CDR2 is SYGVKD. Losses at the gene ends were 6 bases for V and 4 bases for J; bases not matched to a gene: 16.

The CDR3 protein is CASSWDRGEAFF. The CDR3 region has the DNA TGTGCCAGCAGCTGGGACAGGGGGGAAGCTTTCTTT. The chain combines TRBV7-2 with TRBJ1-1, with TRBD1 matching over 11 bases. The CDR3 is made up of 12 amino acids. Per the germline V gene, CDR1 is SGHTA and CDR2 is FQGNSA. Trimming took 4 bases from V and 8 from J; bases not matched to a gene: 0.

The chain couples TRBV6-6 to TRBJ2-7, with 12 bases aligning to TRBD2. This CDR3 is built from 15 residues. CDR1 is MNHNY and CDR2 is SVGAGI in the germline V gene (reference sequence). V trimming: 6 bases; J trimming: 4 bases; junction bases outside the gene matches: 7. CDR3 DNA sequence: TGTGCCAGCAGAACCGCCACTAGCGGGGGGTACGAGCAGTACTTC. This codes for CASRTATSGGYEQYF.

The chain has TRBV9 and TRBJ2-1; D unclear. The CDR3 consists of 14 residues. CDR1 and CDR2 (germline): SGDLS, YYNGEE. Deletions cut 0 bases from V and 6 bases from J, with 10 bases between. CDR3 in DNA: TGTGCCAGCAGCGTAGATCTAGGCGGCAATGAGCAGTTCTTC. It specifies CASSVDLGGNEQFF.

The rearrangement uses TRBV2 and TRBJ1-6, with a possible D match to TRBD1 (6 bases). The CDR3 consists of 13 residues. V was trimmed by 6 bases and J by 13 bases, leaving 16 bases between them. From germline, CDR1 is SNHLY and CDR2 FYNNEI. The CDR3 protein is CASRENREGPLHF. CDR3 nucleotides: TGTGCCAGCAGGGAGAACAGGGAAGGCCCCCTCCACTTT. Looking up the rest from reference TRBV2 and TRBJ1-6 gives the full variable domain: EPEVTQTPSHQVTQMGQEVILRCVPISNHLYFYWYRQILGQKVEFLVSFYNNEISEKSEIFDDQFSVERPDGSNFTLKIRSTKLEDSAMYFCASRENREGPLHFGNGTRLTVT.

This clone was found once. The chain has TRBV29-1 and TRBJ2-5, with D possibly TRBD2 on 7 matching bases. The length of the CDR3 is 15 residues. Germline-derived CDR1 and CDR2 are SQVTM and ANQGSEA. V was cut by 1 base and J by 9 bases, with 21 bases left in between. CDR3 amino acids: CSVEGPWGGREAQYF. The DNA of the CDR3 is TGCAGCGTTGAAGGTCCATGGGGGGGCCGGGAGGCCCAGTACTTC.

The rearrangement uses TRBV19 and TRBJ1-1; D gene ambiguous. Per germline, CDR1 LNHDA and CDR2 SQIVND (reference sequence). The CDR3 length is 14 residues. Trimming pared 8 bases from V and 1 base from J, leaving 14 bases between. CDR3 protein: CASVRVAPNTEAFF. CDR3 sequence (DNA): TGTGCCAGTGTCCGGGTGGCGCCGAACACTGAAGCTTTCTTT.

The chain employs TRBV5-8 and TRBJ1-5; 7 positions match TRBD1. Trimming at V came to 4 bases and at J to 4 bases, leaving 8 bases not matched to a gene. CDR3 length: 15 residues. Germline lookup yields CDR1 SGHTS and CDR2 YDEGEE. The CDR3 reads CASSKGTAQNQPQHF. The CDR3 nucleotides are TGTGCCAGCAGCAAAGGGACAGCTCAGAATCAGCCCCAGCATTTT.

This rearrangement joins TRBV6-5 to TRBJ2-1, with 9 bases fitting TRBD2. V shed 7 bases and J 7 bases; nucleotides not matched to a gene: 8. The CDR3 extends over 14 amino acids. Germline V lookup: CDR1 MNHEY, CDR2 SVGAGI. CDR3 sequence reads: CASNLLAGGNEQFF. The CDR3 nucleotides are TGTGCCAGCAATTTACTAGCGGGTGGTAATGAGCAGTTCTTC.

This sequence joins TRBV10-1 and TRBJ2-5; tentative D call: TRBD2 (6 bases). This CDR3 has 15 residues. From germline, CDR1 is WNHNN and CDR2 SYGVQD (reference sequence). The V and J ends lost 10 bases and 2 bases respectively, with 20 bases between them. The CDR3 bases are TGCGCCAAGAAGTGGGCGGGGAGGTTTCAAGAGACCCAGTACTTC. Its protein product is CAKKWAGRFQETQYF.

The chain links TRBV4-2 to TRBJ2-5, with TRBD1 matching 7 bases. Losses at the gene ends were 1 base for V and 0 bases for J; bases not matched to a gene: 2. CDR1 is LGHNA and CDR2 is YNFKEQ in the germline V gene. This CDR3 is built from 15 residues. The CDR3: CASSQAGQYQETQYF. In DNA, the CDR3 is TGTGCCAGCAGCCAAGCGGGACAGTACCAAGAGACCCAGTACTTC.

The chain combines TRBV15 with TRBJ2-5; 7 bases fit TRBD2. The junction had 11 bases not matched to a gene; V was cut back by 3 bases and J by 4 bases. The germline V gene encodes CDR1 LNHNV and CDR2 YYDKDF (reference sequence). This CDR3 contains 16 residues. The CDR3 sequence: CATSSLWGGRGETQYF. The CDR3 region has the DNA TGTGCCACCAGCAGCCTCTGGGGGGGGAGAGGAGAGACCCAGTACTTC.

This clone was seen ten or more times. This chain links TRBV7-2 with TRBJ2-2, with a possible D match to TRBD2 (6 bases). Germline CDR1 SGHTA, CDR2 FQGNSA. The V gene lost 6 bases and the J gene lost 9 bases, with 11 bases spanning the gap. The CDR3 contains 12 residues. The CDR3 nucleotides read TGTGCCAGCAGTGGGAGGTCGAGGGAGCTGTTTTTT. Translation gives CASSGRSRELFF.

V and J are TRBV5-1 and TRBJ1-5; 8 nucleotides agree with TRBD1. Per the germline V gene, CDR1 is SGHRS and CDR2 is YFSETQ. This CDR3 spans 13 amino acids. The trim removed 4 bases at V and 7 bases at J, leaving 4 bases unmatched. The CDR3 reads CASSPDRGQPQHF. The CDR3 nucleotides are TGCGCCAGCAGCCCCGACAGGGGCCAGCCCCAGCATTTT.

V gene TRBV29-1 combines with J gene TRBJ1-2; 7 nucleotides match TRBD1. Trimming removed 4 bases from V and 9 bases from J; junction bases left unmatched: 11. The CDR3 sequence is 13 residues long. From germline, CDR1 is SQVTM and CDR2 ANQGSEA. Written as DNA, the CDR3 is TGCAGCGTTGCGCGGGGAGACAGGGAGAGCTACACCTTC. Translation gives CSVARGDRESYTF.

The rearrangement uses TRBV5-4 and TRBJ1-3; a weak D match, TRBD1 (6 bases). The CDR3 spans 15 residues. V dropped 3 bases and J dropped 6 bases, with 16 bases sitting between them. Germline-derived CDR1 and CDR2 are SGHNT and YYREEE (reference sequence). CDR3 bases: TGTGCCAGCAGCTCCGATGGGGGCCAGATAAACACCATATATTTT. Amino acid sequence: CASSSDGGQINTIYF.

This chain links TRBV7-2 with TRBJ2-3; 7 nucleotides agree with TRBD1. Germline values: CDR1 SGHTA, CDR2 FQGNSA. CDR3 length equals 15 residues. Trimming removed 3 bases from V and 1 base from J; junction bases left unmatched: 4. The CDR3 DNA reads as TGTGCCAGCAGCTTGGGACAGAGGGGCACAGATACGCAGTATTTT. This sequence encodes CASSLGQRGTDTQYF.

The CDR3 is CASSETGSQGAQHF. As DNA, the CDR3 is TGTGCCAGCAGCGAGACAGGATCCCAAGGGGCCCAGCATTTT. The V and J genes are TRBV7-8 and TRBJ1-5, with a possible D match to TRBD1 (6 bases). V was clipped by 5 bases and J by 11 bases, with 19 bases between them. The CDR3 has 14 residues. Per germline, CDR1 SGHVS and CDR2 FQNEAQ.

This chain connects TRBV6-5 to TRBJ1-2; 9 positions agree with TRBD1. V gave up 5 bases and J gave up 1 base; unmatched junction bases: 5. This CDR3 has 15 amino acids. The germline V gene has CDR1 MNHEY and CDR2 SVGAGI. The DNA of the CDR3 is TGTGCCAGCAGTATTAGGACAGGGGTTAACTATGGCTACACCTTC. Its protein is CASSIRTGVNYGYTF.

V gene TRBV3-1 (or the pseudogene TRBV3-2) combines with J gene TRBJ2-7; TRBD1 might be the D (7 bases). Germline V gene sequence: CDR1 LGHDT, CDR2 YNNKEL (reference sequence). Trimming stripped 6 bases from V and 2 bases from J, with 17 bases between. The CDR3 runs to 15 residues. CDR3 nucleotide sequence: TGTGCCAGCAGAGGCGGGACAGCCAGTACCTACGAGCAGTACTTC. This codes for CASRGGTASTYEQYF.

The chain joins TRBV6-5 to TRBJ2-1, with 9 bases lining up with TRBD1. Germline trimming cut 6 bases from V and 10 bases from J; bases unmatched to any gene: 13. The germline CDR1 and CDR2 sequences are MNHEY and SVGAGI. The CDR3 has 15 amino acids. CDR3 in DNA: TGTGCCAGCAGGCCCCCTCCGGACAGGGGCCACGAGCAGTTCTTC. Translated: CASRPPPDRGHEQFF.